This TCR beta chain was identified in a study of blood T cell repertoires in COVID-19. For the study at large: COVID-19 samples collected from the United States, Italy and Spain covered acute and convalescent phases.

Residents of about 25 US areas, aged roughly 18 to 89 years, made up the participants. In assigning cohorts, the study relied on participant-reported clinical history. Symptom resolution, clearance, or two negative PCRs marked the recovered donors of Cohort 3. This CDR3 is built from 11 residues. CDR1 and CDR2 (germline): MGHDK, SYGVNS. The junction had 2 bases not matched to a gene; V was cut back by 5 bases and J by 10 bases. This clone has a single count. Repertoires were generated with immunoSEQ multiplex PCR, while TCRdb's copy carries only in-frame clones and drops some. The data hold more than 200,000 clones, with about 87% observed a single time.

Sequences were obtained from PBMCs or T cells enriched from blood (not recorded which). The rearrangement uses TRBV25-1 and TRBJ2-1; 7 nucleotides align to TRBD2. The sequence was collected from a woman between 45 and 60 years old who had recovered from COVID-19. The CDR3 region has the DNA TGTGCCAGCAGTCCGGGACTAGAGCAGTTCTTC. Its protein product is CASSPGLEQFF.